One and the same sample provided the 13 T cell receptor beta chains below, sequenced in a study of regulatory T cells in long-lasting Graves disease. Stated time point: persistent/refractory GD, antithyroid drugs over 5 years with positive TRAb. From PBMCs, RNA was extracted and then used to make the TCR library. Libraries of TCR beta came from iRepertoire HTBI primers plus Arm-PCR of CDR3 regions. TCRdb reanalysed the multiplex PCR reads using MiXCR and keeps one entry per CDR3 protein. The sample consists of 650,000 to 850,000 distinct CDR3 sequences, 25% to 35% of them appearing once. Sample: peripheral blood mononuclear cells (PBMCs), taken when the disease was refractory, from a patient treated with antithyroid drugs. All receptors come from a female donor with Graves disease.

This chain links TRBV5-1 with TRBJ2-7; 13 bases match TRBD2. Germline V gene lookup returns CDR1 SGHRS and CDR2 YFSETQ. The J segment lost 6 bases and the V segment lost 4 bases, leaving 7 bases of the junction unmatched. CDR3 size: 15 residues. The CDR3 protein is CASSPGLAGASEQYF. The CDR3 DNA sequence: TGCGCCAGCAGCCCCGGACTAGCGGGAGCTTCCGAGCAGTACTTC.

This clonotype was observed a few times. This chain links TRBV19 with TRBJ1-4, with TRBD1 matching 7 bases. This CDR3 has 16 residues. The ends lost 7 bases at V and 0 bases at J; junction bases unmatched: 8. CDR1 LNHDA and CDR2 SQIVND come from the germline V gene (reference sequence). Written as DNA, the CDR3 is TGTGCCAGTACCTCCCGGGACAGCGCAACTAATGAAAAACTGTTTTTT. It translates to CASTSRDSATNEKLFF.

This clonotype was found many times. The chain carries TRBV28 and TRBJ1-4; the D gene is possibly TRBD1 (5 bases). Trimming shortened V by 7 bases and J by 5 bases, and 11 bases separated the two germline ends. This CDR3 is built from 13 residues. Germline V gene sequence: CDR1 MDHEN, CDR2 SYDVKM. The CDR3 DNA is TGTGCCAGCACCGGCGGGGGGAATGAAAAACTGTTTTTT. Translating it yields CASTGGGNEKLFF.

This clonotype was seen repeatedly, ten times or more. The chain couples TRBV2 to TRBJ2-2, with 7 positions matching TRBD1. Losses at the gene ends were 7 bases for V and 3 bases for J; bases not matched to a gene: 8. CDR3 length equals 15 residues. CDR1 SNHLY and CDR2 FYNNEI come from the germline V gene. The CDR3 loop is CASTQGQTDTGELFF. The CDR3 DNA reads as TGTGCCAGCACCCAGGGACAGACCGACACCGGGGAGCTGTTTTTT.

This clonotype was counted a few times. The J gene is TRBJ2-2, the V gene TRBV27; 7 bases fit TRBD1. The CDR3 has 16 amino acids. The V gene's germline CDR1 is MNHEY and CDR2 SMNVEV (reference sequence). The ends lost 5 bases at V and 6 bases at J; junction bases unmatched: 12. CDR3 residues: CASSAQGRGFAGELFF. The CDR3 DNA follows: TGTGCCAGCAGTGCTCAAGGCAGGGGGTTCGCCGGGGAGCTGTTTTTT.

The gene calls are TRBV28 and TRBJ2-1; 11 bases fit TRBD2. There are 14 residues in the CDR3. Germline V gene lookup returns CDR1 MDHEN and CDR2 SYDVKM. Trimming cost V 6 bases and J 9 bases; bases outside gene matches: 7. The CDR3 DNA reads as TGTGCCAGCAGCTCAATAGCGGGAGGGAGTGAGCAGTTCTTC. Protein: CASSSIAGGSEQFF.

This clonotype was picked up a small number of times. This chain joins TRBV11-2 and TRBJ2-7; the D call may be TRBD1 or TRBD2 (5 bases each). Trimming took off 1 base at V and 0 bases at J, with 10 bases between the two ends. The length of the CDR3 is 15 residues. CDR1 and CDR2 from the germline V gene are SGHAT and FQNNGV. CDR3 sequence: CASSLGGFGSYEQYF. DNA for the CDR3: TGTGCCAGCAGCTTAGGGGGGTTTGGCTCCTACGAGCAGTACTTC.

The chain carries TRBV2 and TRBJ2-2; no definite D call. The V gene lost 2 bases and the J gene lost 4 bases, with 14 bases spanning the gap. The CDR3 runs to 16 residues. Germline CDR1 is SNHLY and CDR2 is FYNNEI. The CDR3 DNA follows: TGTGCCAGCAGTGAAACGAGTCGACTTTTCACCGGGGAGCTGTTTTTT. Its translation: CASSETSRLFTGELFF.

This chain connects TRBV28 to TRBJ1-2; D remains unclear. This CDR3 has 13 amino acids. In germline, CDR1 is MDHEN, CDR2 SYDVKM. The V end lost 7 bases, the J end lost 3 bases, and 12 bases lay between the germline ends. Here the CDR3 DNA reads TGTGCCAGCACCCCGAGCGGAGACTATGGCTACACCTTC. The encoded protein is CASTPSGDYGYTF.

At least ten counts were recorded for this clonotype. The gene calls are TRBV2 and TRBJ2-7; a weak D match, TRBD2 (6 bases). Germline assignment: CDR1 SNHLY and CDR2 FYNNEI. This CDR3 is built from 14 residues. V was pared by 4 bases and J by 3 bases, with 13 bases between. CDR3 residues: CASSAARELYEQYF. The CDR3 DNA sequence: TGTGCCAGCAGTGCGGCTCGGGAGCTCTACGAGCAGTACTTC.

The genes are TRBV24-1 and TRBJ1-4; TRBD1 agrees at 8 bases. Germline-derived CDR1 and CDR2 are KGHDR and SFDVKD. Trimming at V came to 3 bases and at J to 5 bases, leaving 4 bases not matched to a gene. The CDR3 runs 15 residues. The chain's CDR3 is CATSDPGTGNEKLFF. The CDR3 DNA reads as TGTGCCACCAGTGATCCTGGGACAGGAAATGAAAAACTGTTTTTT.

A few counts support this clonotype. The chain has TRBV7-7 and TRBJ2-5; perhaps TRBD1 as D (6 bases). V was trimmed by 4 bases and J by 3 bases, leaving 12 bases between them. Germline-derived CDR1 and CDR2 are SSHAT and FNYEAQ (reference sequence). CDR3 length equals 14 residues. CDR3 amino acids: CASSSSRTEETQYF. The CDR3 DNA reads TGTGCCAGCAGCTCCTCGCGGACAGAAGAGACCCAGTACTTC.

The chain combines TRBV28 with TRBJ1-1, with TRBD1 matching over 7 bases. Trimming took 6 bases from V and 6 from J; bases not matched to a gene: 10. The germline CDR1 and CDR2 sequences are MDHEN and SYDVKM. The CDR3 runs 14 residues. The CDR3 sequence is CASRRAGGSPEAFF. Here the CDR3 DNA reads TGTGCCAGCAGGAGGGCAGGGGGGTCCCCTGAAGCTTTCTTT.